The clone carrying this T cell receptor (beta chain) was detected once. The sample's treatment: preoperative locoregional IRX-2 cytokine immunotherapy. This phase Ib study tested locoregional IRX-2 cytokine immunotherapy given before surgery. Only in-frame clones appear in the TCRdb table, and some are missing; sequencing was by immunoSEQ multiplex PCR. The sample lists about 43,000 clones; approximately 95% were seen once. The data originate from a study of preoperative IRX-2 immunotherapy in early breast cancer. Trimming removed 6 bases at V and 2 bases at J, with 10 bases between. The germline CDR1 and CDR2 sequences are MNHEY and SVGAGI. The CDR3 runs 14 residues.

This specimen consisted of tumor tissue, obtained after IRX-2 immunotherapy. The J gene is TRBJ2-2, the V gene TRBV6-5; D is ambiguous. The receptor was isolated from a human donor with breast cancer. As DNA, the CDR3 is TGTGCCAGCAGCCCAGACCTCAACACCGGGGAGCTGTTTTTT. This codes for CASSPDLNTGELFF.